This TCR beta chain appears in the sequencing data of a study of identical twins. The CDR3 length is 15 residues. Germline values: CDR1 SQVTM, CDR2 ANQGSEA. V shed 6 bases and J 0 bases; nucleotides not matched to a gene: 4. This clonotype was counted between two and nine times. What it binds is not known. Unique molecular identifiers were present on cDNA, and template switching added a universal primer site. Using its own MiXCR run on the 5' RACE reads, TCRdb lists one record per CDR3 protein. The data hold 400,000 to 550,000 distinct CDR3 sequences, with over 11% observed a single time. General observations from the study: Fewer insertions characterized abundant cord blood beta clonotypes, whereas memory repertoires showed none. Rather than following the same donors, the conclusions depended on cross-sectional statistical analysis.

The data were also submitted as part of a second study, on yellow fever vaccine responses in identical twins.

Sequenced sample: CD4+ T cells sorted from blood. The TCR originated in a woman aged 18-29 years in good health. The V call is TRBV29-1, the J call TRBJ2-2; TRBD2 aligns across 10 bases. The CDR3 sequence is CSVILAGANTGELFF. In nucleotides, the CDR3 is TGCAGCGTGATTCTAGCGGGGGCGAACACCGGGGAGCTGTTTTTT.